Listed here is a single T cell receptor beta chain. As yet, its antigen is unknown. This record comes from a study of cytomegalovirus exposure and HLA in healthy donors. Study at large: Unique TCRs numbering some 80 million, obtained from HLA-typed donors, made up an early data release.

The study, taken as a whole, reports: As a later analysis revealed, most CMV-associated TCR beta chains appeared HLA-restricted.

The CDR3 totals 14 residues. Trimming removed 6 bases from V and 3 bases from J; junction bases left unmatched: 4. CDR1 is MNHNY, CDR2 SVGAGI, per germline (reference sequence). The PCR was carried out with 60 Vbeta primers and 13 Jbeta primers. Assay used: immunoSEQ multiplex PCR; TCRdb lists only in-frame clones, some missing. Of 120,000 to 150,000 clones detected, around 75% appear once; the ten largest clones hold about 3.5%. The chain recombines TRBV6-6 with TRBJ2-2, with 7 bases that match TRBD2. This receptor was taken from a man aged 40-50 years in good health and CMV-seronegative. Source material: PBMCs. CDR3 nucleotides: TGTGCCAGCAGCGAACGGGGGGACACCGGGGAGCTGTTTTTT. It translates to CASSERGDTGELFF.